These T cell receptor beta chains were read from a single sample in a study of Graves' ophthalmopathy and Graves' hyperthyroidism. One entry per CDR3 protein, called by TCRdb with MiXCR from the multiplex PCR reads. The sample consists of hundreds of thousands of distinct CDR3 sequences, roughly 14% of them appearing once. Sequencing was carried out using blood. These receptors all stem from a woman aged 25 to 39 with Graves' ophthalmopathy. Both conserved end residues are part of each CDR3. D genes are given only for firm matches. The size entry is marked missing in some rows and otherwise reads once, few, many or a size class.

size,D,J,V,CDR3,DNA
many,NA,TRBJ2-7,TRBV7-9,CASSIQGSHYEQYF,TGTGCCAGCAGCATCCAGGGGAGTCATTACGAGCAGTACTTC
many,NA,TRBJ1-2,TRBV6-1,CASSELGGSYGYTF,TGTGCCAGCAGTGAATTGGGGGGCAGCTATGGCTACACCTTC
many,TRBD1,TRBJ1-2,TRBV27,CASRRQGQGASSNYGYTF,TGTGCCAGCAGACGACAGGGGCAAGGAGCCTCCTCTAACTATGGCTACACCTTC
many,NA,TRBJ1-5,TRBV7-6,CASSPVSSNQPQHF,TGTGCCAGCAGTCCCGTAAGTAGCAATCAGCCCCAGCATTTT
many,TRBD1,TRBJ1-1,TRBV12-3/TRBV12-4,CASSQRTGGNTEAFF,TGTGCCAGCAGCCAGAGGACAGGGGGCAACACTGAAGCTTTCTTT
many,TRBD1,TRBJ2-2,TRBV2,CASRRDRNTGELFF,TGTGCCAGCAGGAGGGACAGGAACACCGGGGAGCTGTTTTTT
many,NA,TRBJ1-3,TRBV10-2,CASSAGVPGNTIYF,TGCGCCAGCAGTGCTGGGGTACCTGGAAACACCATATATTTT
many,NA,TRBJ2-2,TRBV28,CASSLGGSTELFF,TGTGCCAGCAGTTTAGGCGGAAGTACGGAGCTGTTTTTT
many,NA,TRBJ2-7,TRBV12-5,CASGWILNEQYF,TGTGCTAGTGGTTGGATTCTGAACGAGCAGTACTTC
many,NA,TRBJ2-2,TRBV9,CASSETPLAPKSTGELFF,TGTGCCAGCAGCGAGACCCCCTTGGCCCCGAAGAGCACCGGGGAGCTGTTTTTT
few,NA,TRBJ2-2,TRBV7-8,CASSLEELRGGELFF,TGTGCCAGCAGCTTAGAGGAACTTAGAGGCGGGGAGCTGTTTTTT
NA,NA,TRBJ2-2,TRBV5-1,CASSVRLYTGELFF,TGCGCCAGCAGCGTCCGATTATACACCGGGGAGCTGTTTTTT
many,NA,TRBJ2-7,TRBV28,CASSPALTVTYEQYF,TGTGCCAGCAGCCCCGCCCTGACAGTGACCTACGAGCAGTACTTC
NA,NA,TRBJ1-2,TRBV5-1,CASSLEAGERGYGYTF,TGCGCCAGCAGCTTGGAGGCAGGGGAGAGAGGCTATGGCTACACCTTC
many,NA,TRBJ2-5,TRBV24-1,CATSKTRDNQETQYF,TGTGCCACCAGCAAAACACGGGACAACCAAGAGACCCAGTACTTC
many,NA,TRBJ1-1,TRBV18,CASSPAGINTEAFF,TGTGCCAGCTCACCGGCAGGGATTAACACTGAAGCTTTCTTT
NA,NA,TRBJ1-1,TRBV6-5,CASSYSLVGTEAFF,TGTGCCAGCAGTTACTCGTTAGTGGGCACTGAAGCTTTCTTT
few,TRBD2,TRBJ2-2,TRBV28,CASSLRGGAGVTGELFF,TGTGCCAGCAGTTTACGGGGGGGGGCCGGGGTCACCGGGGAGCTGTTTTTT
many,TRBD1,TRBJ2-2,TRBV7-7,CASSPTEGTDYTGELFF,TGTGCCAGCAGCCCCACGGAAGGGACAGATTACACCGGGGAGCTGTTTTTT
NA,NA,TRBJ2-2,TRBV28,CASSLLGRAAHTGELFF,TGTGCCAGCAGTTTATTGGGCCGAGCGGCGCACACCGGGGAGCTGTTTTTT
many,NA,TRBJ2-7,TRBV27,CASSTRGFVYEQYF,TGTGCCAGCAGTACCCGGGGGTTTGTCTACGAGCAGTACTTC
many,NA,TRBJ2-5,TRBV20-1,CSARSSREQETQYF,TGCAGTGCTAGATCGTCGAGGGAACAAGAGACCCAGTACTTC
many,NA,TRBJ1-5,TRBV30,CAWSVGGPNQPQHF,TGTGCCTGGAGTGTTGGGGGGCCCAATCAGCCCCAGCATTTT
many,NA,TRBJ2-7,TRBV12-3/TRBV12-4,CASIAALGHEQYF,TGTGCCAGCATTGCGGCCCTCGGTCACGAGCAGTACTTC
many,NA,TRBJ1-6,TRBV12-3/TRBV12-4,CASSLGGYNSPLHF,TGTGCCAGCAGTTTAGGAGGGTATAATTCACCCCTCCACTTT
NA,NA,TRBJ1-1,TRBV7-2,CAISLGGASNTEAFF,TGTGCCATCAGCTTAGGGGGAGCCTCGAACACTGAAGCTTTCTTT
many,TRBD1,TRBJ1-3,TRBV12-3/TRBV12-4,CASREDREVF,TGTGCCAGCAGGGAGGACAGGGAAGTCTTT
NA,NA,TRBJ2-2,TRBV6-1,CASSRGVGGTGELFF,TGTGCCAGCAGCCGTGGGGTAGGCGGTACCGGGGAGCTGTTTTTT
NA,TRBD1,TRBJ1-1,TRBV6-1,CASSLRGQGGRNTEAFF,TGTGCCAGCAGTCTAAGAGGACAGGGAGGGAGGAACACTGAAGCTTTCTTT
NA,TRBD1,TRBJ2-5,TRBV27,CASSSRGTGGFKETQYF,TGTGCCAGCAGTTCCCGCGGGACAGGGGGATTCAAAGAGACCCAGTACTTC
many,TRBD1,TRBJ2-5,TRBV12-3/TRBV12-4,CASSPDRGLPSVETQYF,TGTGCCAGCAGCCCGGACAGGGGGCTACCCTCGGTAGAGACCCAGTACTTC
few,NA,TRBJ2-2,TRBV6-2/TRBV6-3,CASSYSILRAVNTGELFF,TGTGCCAGCAGTTACTCGATCCTCCGGGCGGTGAACACCGGGGAGCTGTTTTTT
many,TRBD1,TRBJ1-2,TRBV7-2,CASTPQGAIYGYTF,TGTGCCAGCACTCCCCAGGGGGCTATCTATGGCTACACCTTC
many,NA,TRBJ1-1,TRBV6-1,CASSEKYDWRTEAFF,TGTGCCAGCAGTGAAAAGTACGATTGGAGGACTGAAGCTTTCTTT
few,NA,TRBJ2-7,TRBV30,CAWSWDNSYEQYF,TGTGCCTGGAGTTGGGACAATTCCTACGAGCAGTACTTC
many,NA,TRBJ1-5,TRBV10-3,CAISERDTAIYSNQPQHF,TGTGCCATCAGTGAGCGGGACACGGCCATATATAGCAATCAGCCCCAGCATTTT
many,NA,TRBJ2-5,TRBV15,CATSSKETQYF,TGTGCCACCAGTTCTAAAGAGACCCAGTACTTC
NA,TRBD2,TRBJ2-7,TRBV12-5,CASGLSRGIHEQYF,TGTGCTAGTGGTTTGTCGCGGGGGATCCACGAGCAGTACTTC
many,NA,TRBJ1-1,TRBV6-5,CASSYYPWGAEDTEAFF,TGTGCCAGCAGTTACTATCCTTGGGGGGCTGAGGACACTGAAGCTTTCTTT
many,TRBD1,TRBJ1-2,TRBV6-1,CASSPRTGRPSNYGYTF,TGTGCCAGCAGCCCTAGGACAGGCCGGCCATCCAACTATGGCTACACCTTC
many,NA,TRBJ1-5,TRBV6-5,CASSYSDRGRFSNQPQHF,TGTGCCAGCAGTTACTCTGACCGGGGGCGGTTTAGCAATCAGCCCCAGCATTTT
many,NA,TRBJ2-5,TRBV28,CASSFLIRSGQETQYF,TGTGCCAGCAGCTTCCTAATTCGTTCAGGGCAAGAGACCCAGTACTTC
many,TRBD1,TRBJ1-5,TRBV6-1,CASSGTGGAPNQPQHF,TGTGCCAGCAGTGGGACAGGGGGCGCCCCGAATCAGCCCCAGCATTTT
many,NA,TRBJ1-2,TRBV28,CASSYHTAGDYGYTF,TGTGCCAGCAGCTACCATACTGCGGGTGACTATGGCTACACCTTC
many,NA,TRBJ2-5,TRBV20-1,CSARGAGETQYF,TGCAGTGCCAGGGGCGCGGGGGAGACCCAGTACTTC